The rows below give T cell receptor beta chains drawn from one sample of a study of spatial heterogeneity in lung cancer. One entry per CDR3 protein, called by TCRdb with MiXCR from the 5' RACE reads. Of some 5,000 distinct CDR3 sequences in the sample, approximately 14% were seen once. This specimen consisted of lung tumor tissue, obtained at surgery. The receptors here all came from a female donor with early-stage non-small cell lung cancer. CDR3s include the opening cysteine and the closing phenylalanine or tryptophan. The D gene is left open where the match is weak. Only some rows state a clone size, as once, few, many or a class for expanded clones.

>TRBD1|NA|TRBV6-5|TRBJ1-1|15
CASSYSGQGSTEAFF
TGTGCCAGCAGTTACTCCGGACAGGGTAGCACTGAAGCTTTCTTT
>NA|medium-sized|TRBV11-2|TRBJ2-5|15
CASSPLEGDQETQYF
TGTGCCAGCAGCCCCCTTGAAGGAGACCAAGAGACCCAGTACTTC
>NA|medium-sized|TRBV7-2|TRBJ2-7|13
CASSLVSSTEQYF
TGTGCCAGCAGCTTAGTTTCCAGCACCGAGCAGTACTTC
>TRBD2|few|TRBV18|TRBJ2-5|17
CASSPTSGGPGLETQYF
TGTGCCAGCTCACCCACTAGCGGGGGCCCCGGGTTGGAGACCCAGTACTTC
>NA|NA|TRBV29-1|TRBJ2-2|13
CSVGAENTGELFF
TGCAGCGTTGGGGCGGAGAACACCGGGGAGCTGTTTTTT
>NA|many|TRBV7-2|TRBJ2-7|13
CASRLTTVPEQYF
TGTGCCAGCAGGTTAACTACAGTCCCCGAGCAGTACTTC
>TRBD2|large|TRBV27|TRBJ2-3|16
CASSLWGSGGVDTQYF
TGTGCCAGCAGCTTATGGGGCAGCGGGGGGGTAGATACGCAGTATTTT
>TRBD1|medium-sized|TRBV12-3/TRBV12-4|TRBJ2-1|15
CASRARDRGYGEQFF
TGTGCCAGCAGAGCCCGGGACAGGGGATATGGGGAGCAGTTCTTC
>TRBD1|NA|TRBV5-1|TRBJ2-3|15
CASSLPGQGTDTQYF
TGCGCCAGCAGCCTTCCAGGACAGGGCACAGATACGCAGTATTTT
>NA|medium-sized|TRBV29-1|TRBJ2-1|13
CSVARDPQDEQFF
TGCAGCGTCGCCAGGGACCCCCAAGATGAGCAGTTCTTC
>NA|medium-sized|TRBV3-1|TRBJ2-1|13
CASSLLQYNEQFF
TGTGCCAGCAGCCTCCTCCAATACAATGAGCAGTTCTTC
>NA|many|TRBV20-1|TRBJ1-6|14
CSARGGGANSPLHF
TGCAGTGCTAGAGGCGGGGGCGCGAATTCACCCCTCCACTTT
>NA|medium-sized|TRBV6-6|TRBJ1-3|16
CASSYWVGNSGNTIYF
TGTGCCAGCAGTTACTGGGTCGGGAACTCTGGAAACACCATATATTTT
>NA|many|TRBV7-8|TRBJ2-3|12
CASSPPGDTQYF
TGTGCCAGCAGCCCCCCCGGAGATACGCAGTATTTT
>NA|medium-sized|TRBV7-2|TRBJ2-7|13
CASSRDFAYEQYF
TGTGCCAGCAGCCGGGACTTTGCCTACGAGCAGTACTTC
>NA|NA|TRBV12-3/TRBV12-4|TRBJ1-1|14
CASSPQGLNTEAFF
TGTGCCAGCAGCCCCCAAGGGCTGAACACTGAAGCATTCTTT
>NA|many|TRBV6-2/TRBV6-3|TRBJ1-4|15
CASSRPVGHNEKLFF
TGTGCCAGCAGTAGACCCGTCGGTCATAATGAAAAACTGTTTTTT
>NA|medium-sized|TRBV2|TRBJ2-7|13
CASTQSDSYEQYF
TGTGCCAGCACTCAGAGCGACAGCTACGAGCAGTACTTC
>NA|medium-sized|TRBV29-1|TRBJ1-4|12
CSVGAGREKLFF
TGCAGCGTTGGGGCAGGAAGAGAAAAACTGTTTTTT
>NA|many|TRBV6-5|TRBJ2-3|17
CASSYGLPMGFGDTQYF
TGTGCCAGCAGTTACGGCCTGCCCATGGGGTTTGGAGATACGCAGTATTTT
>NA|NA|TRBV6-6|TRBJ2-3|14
CASSPLTVTDTQYF
TGTGCCAGCAGCCCCTTGACAGTCACAGATACGCAGTATTTT
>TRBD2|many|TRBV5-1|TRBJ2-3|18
CASGRETSGPTSTDTQYF
TGCGCCAGCGGACGGGAGACTAGCGGGCCTACGAGCACAGATACGCAGTATTTT
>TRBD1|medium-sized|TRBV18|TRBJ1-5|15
CASSPDRPPNQPQHF
TGTGCCAGCTCACCGGACAGGCCCCCCAATCAGCCCCAGCATTTT
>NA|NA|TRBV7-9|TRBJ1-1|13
CASTTAGDTEAFF
TGTGCCAGCACCACCGCAGGAGACACTGAAGCTTTCTTT
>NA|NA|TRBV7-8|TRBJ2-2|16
CASRNGTLANTGELFF
TGTGCCAGCCGCAACGGGACCCTCGCGAACACCGGGGAGCTGTTTTTT
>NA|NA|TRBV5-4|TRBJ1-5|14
CASSLGGNNQPQHF
TGTGCCAGCAGCTTGGGTGGCAACAATCAGCCCCAGCATTTT
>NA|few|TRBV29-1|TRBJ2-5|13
CSVEWAAQETQYF
TGCAGCGTTGAGTGGGCTGCACAAGAGACCCAGTACTTC
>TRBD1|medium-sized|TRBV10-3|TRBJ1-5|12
CAVGTDNQPQHF
TGTGCCGTAGGGACAGACAATCAGCCCCAGCATTTT
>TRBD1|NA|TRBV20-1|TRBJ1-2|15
CSARAEDRGYYGYTF
TGCAGTGCTAGGGCTGAGGACAGGGGGTACTATGGCTACACCTTC
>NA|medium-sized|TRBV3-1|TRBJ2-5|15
CASSQEPLSGETQYF
TGTGCCAGCAGCCAAGAACCGCTAAGCGGGGAGACCCAGTACTTC
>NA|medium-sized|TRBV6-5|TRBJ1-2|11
CASSSGVGYTF
TGTGCCAGCAGTTCAGGGGTTGGCTACACCTTC